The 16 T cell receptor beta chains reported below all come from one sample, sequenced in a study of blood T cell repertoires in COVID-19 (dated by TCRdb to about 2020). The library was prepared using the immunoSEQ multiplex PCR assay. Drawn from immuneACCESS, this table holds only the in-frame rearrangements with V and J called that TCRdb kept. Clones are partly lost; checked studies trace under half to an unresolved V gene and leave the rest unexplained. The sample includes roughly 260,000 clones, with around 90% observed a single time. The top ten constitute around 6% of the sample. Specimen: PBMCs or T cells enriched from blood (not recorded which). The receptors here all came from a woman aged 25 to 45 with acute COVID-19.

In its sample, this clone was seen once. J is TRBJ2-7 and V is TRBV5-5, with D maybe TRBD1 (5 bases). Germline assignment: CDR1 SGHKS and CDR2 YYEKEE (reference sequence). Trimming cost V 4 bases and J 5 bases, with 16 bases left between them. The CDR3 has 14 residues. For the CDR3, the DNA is TGTGCCAGCAGCCGCAGGAGTATCAGGGACGAGCAGTACTTC. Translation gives CASSRRSIRDEQYF.

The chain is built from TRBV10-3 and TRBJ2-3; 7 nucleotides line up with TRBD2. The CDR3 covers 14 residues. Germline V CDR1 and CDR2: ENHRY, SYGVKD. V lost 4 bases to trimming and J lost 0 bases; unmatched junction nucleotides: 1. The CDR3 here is CAISVGGSTDTQYF. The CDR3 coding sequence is TGTGCCATCAGTGTGGGGGGGAGCACAGATACGCAGTATTTT.

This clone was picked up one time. Here the CDR3 DNA reads TGTGCCAGTAGTACGGCGGGAGCGGGTACAGATACGCAGTATTTT. Encoded protein: CASSTAGAGTDTQYF. The genes are TRBV19 and TRBJ2-3; 7 nucleotides agree with TRBD2. This CDR3 region has 15 residues. Per the germline V gene, CDR1 is LNHDA and CDR2 is SQIVND (reference sequence). Unmatched junction bases numbered 7, after V lost 4 bases and J lost 3 bases.

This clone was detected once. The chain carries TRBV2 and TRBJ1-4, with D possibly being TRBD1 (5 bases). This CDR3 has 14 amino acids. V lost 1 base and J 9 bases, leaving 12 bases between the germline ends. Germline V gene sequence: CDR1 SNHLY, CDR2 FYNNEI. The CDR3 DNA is TGTGCCAGCAGTGAAGTGGGGCGTAGTCAAAAACTGTTTTTT. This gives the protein CASSEVGRSQKLFF.

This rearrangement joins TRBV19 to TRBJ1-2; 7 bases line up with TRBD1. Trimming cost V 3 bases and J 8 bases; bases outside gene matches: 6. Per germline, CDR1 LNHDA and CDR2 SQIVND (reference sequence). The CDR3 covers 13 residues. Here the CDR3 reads CASSIGDRDGYTF. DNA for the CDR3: TGTGCCAGTAGTATTGGGGACAGAGACGGCTACACCTTC.

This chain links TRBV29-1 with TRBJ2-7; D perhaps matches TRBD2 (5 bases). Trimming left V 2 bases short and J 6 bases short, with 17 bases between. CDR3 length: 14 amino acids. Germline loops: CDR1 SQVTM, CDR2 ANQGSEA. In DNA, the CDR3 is TGCAGCGTTGAAAACACCGGTGGAGGCGGCGAGCAGTACTTC. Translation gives CSVENTGGGGEQYF.

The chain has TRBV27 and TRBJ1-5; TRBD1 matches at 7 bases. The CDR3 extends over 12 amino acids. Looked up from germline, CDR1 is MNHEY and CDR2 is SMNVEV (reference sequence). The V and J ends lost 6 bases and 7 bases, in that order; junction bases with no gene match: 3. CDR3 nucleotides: TGTGCCAGCAGACAGGGGTCCCAGCCCCAGCATTTT. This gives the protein CASRQGSQPQHF.

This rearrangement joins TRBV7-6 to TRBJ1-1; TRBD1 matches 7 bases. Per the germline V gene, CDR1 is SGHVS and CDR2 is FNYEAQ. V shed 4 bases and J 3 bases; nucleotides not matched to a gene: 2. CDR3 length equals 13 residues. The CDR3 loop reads CASSSDRYTEAFF. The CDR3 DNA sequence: TGTGCCAGCAGCTCGGACAGGTACACTGAAGCTTTCTTT.

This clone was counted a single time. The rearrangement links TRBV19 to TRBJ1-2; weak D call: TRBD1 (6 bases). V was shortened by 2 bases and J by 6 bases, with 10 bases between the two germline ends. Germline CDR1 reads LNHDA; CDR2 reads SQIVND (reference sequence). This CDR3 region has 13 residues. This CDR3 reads CASSIRGGDGYTF. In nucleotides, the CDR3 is TGTGCCAGTAGTATACGAGGGGGTGATGGCTACACCTTC.

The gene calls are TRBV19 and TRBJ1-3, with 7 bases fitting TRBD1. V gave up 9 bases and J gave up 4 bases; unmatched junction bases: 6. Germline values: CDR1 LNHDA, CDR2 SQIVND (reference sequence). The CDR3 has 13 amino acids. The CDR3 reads CARGSGGGNTIYF. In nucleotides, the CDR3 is TGTGCCAGGGGATCAGGGGGAGGAAACACCATATATTTT.

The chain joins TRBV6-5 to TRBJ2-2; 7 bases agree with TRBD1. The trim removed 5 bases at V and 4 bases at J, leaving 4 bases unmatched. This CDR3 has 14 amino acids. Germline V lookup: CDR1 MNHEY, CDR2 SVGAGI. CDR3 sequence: CASSIDRVTGELFF. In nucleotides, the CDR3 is TGTGCCAGCAGTATTGACAGGGTCACCGGGGAGCTGTTTTTT.

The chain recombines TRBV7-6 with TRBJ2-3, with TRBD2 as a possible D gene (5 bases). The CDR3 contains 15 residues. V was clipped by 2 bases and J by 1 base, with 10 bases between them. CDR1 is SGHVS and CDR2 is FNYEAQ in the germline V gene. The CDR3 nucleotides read TGTGCCAGCAGCTTACAAGCGGAACGCACAGATACGCAGTATTTT. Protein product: CASSLQAERTDTQYF.

The CDR3 DNA is TGTGCCAGCACTATCGTACAGTCGCACCACGAGCAGTACTTC. Its translation is CASTIVQSHHEQYF. The chain couples TRBV2 to TRBJ2-7; D unresolved. Per the germline V gene, CDR1 is SNHLY and CDR2 is FYNNEI. The CDR3 covers 14 residues. V was clipped by 7 bases and J by 5 bases, with 18 bases between them. The variable domain in full, with the rest retrieved from reference TRBV2 and TRBJ2-7, is EPEVTQTPSHQVTQMGQEVILRCVPISNHLYFYWYRQILGQKVEFLVSFYNNEISEKSEIFDDQFSVERPDGSNFTLKIRSTKLEDSAMYFCASTIVQSHHEQYFGPGTRLTVT.

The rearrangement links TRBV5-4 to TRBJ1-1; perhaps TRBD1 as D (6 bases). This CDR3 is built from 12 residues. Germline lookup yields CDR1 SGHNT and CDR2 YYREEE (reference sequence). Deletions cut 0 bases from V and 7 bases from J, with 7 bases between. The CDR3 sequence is CASSLGGREAFF. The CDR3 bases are TGTGCCAGCAGCTTGGGGGGGCGTGAAGCTTTCTTT.

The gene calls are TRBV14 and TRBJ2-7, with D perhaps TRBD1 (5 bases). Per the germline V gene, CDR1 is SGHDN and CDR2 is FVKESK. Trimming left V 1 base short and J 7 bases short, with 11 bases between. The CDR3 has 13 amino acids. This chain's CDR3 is CASSQGTGREQYF. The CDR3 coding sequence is TGTGCCAGCAGCCAAGGAACAGGTCGGGAGCAGTACTTC.

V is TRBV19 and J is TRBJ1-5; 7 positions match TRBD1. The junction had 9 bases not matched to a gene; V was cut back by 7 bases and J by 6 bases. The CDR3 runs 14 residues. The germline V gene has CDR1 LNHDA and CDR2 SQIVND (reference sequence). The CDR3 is CASTEGADGQPQHF. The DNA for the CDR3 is TGTGCCAGTACTGAGGGGGCGGATGGTCAGCCCCAGCATTTT.